Each of the 20 T cell receptor beta chains below was sequenced from the same sample in a study of cytomegalovirus exposure and HLA in healthy donors. Vbeta (60) and Jbeta (13) primers were used in the PCR. Only in-frame clones appear in the TCRdb table, and some are missing; sequencing was by immunoSEQ multiplex PCR. The data show about 140,000 clones, with approximately 80% seen just once and around 3.9% held by the top ten. Sequenced material: PBMCs. These receptors came from a middle-aged man in good health and CMV-seropositive.

This clone was observed once. V is TRBV19 and J is TRBJ2-7; 10 nucleotides match TRBD2. The germline CDR1 and CDR2 sequences are LNHDA and SQIVND (reference sequence). The V and J ends lost 5 bases and 6 bases, in that order; junction bases with no gene match: 7. The CDR3 sequence is 14 residues long. CDR3 sequence (DNA): TGTGCCAGTAGTGGGACTAGCGCGTACTGCGAGCAGTACTTC. Its protein is CASSGTSAYCEQYF.

The chain is built from TRBV19 and TRBJ1-1; D unresolved. The CDR3 consists of 13 residues. Germline CDR1 and CDR2: LNHDA and SQIVND (reference sequence). V was shortened by 2 bases and J by 7 bases, with 11 bases between the two germline ends. The CDR3 DNA sequence: TGTGCCAGTAGTATACCTTCTCTCGTTGAAGCTTTCTTT. This translates into CASSIPSLVEAFF.

The chain joins TRBV5-6 to TRBJ2-5, with a tentative D call TRBD2 (5 bases). CDR1 is SGHDT and CDR2 is YYEEEE in the germline V gene. The CDR3 is 14 amino acids. Between the trimmed V and J ends, which lost 1 base and 5 bases, there was a span of 12 bases. The DNA of the CDR3 is TGTGCCAGCAGCTTGAAGAGGGTATCCGAGACCCAGTACTTC. It encodes CASSLKRVSETQYF.

This clone was seen once. The chain joins TRBV9 to TRBJ1-1; a possible D gene is TRBD1 (6 bases). Germline CDR1 is SGDLS and CDR2 is YYNGEE. V was clipped by 4 bases and J by 7 bases, with 14 bases between them. CDR3 length: 13 amino acids. CDR3 residues: CASSPGQKLEAFF. CDR3 coding DNA: TGTGCCAGCAGCCCCGGACAGAAGCTTGAAGCTTTCTTT.

The chain couples TRBV11-2 to TRBJ2-3; 9 nucleotides match TRBD1. CDR3 length equals 16 residues. V lost 3 bases to trimming and J lost 0 bases; unmatched junction nucleotides: 4. The germline CDR1 and CDR2 sequences are SGHAT and FQNNGV. The CDR3 coding sequence is TGTGCCAGCAGCTTTCTGACAGGGGGGAGCACAGATACGCAGTATTTT. Translation gives CASSFLTGGSTDTQYF. Drawing the rest from reference TRBV11-2 and TRBJ2-3, the complete variable domain is EAGVAQSPRYKIIEKRQSVAFWCNPISGHATLYWYQQILGQGPKLLIQFQNNGVVDDSQLPKDRFSAERLKGVDSTLKIQPAKLEDSAVYLCASSFLTGGSTDTQYFGPGTRLTVL.

The rearrangement joins TRBV6-6 to TRBJ1-2; 10 bases match TRBD1. J gave up 6 bases and V 4 bases, and 5 bases lay outside the gene matches. Germline values: CDR1 MNHNY, CDR2 SVGAGI (reference sequence). The CDR3 extends over 14 amino acids. The CDR3 sequence: CASSSQDRGDGYTF. CDR3 sequence (DNA): TGTGCCAGCAGTTCCCAGGACAGGGGGGATGGCTACACCTTC.

The chain carries TRBV10-3 and TRBJ1-5, with TRBD1 identical over 8 bases. CDR1 and CDR2 from the germline V gene are ENHRY and SYGVKD. Trimming at V came to 6 bases and at J to 5 bases, leaving 3 bases not matched to a gene. This CDR3 contains 13 residues. The CDR3 DNA is TGTGCCATCAGGGACAGGGCGGATCAGCCCCAGCATTTT. This sequence encodes CAIRDRADQPQHF.

The sample holds one count of this clone. The chain is built from TRBV29-1 and TRBJ2-1; 11 bases are shared with TRBD2. The length of the CDR3 is 14 residues. J was trimmed by 6 bases and V by 5 bases; bases with no gene match: 6. Germline V gene lookup returns CDR1 SQVTM and CDR2 ANQGSEA. The CDR3: CSVPRTSGPNEQFF. DNA for the CDR3: TGCAGCGTTCCGCGGACTAGCGGGCCCAATGAGCAGTTCTTC.

CDR3: CASSPAGNNYGYTF. The CDR3 bases are TGTGCCAGCAGCCCAGCAGGGAACAACTATGGCTACACCTTC. The V and J genes are TRBV5-6 and TRBJ1-2; TRBD1 might be the D (5 bases). The CDR3 runs to 14 residues. Trimming removed 4 bases from V and 2 bases from J, with 12 bases in between. Germline assignment: CDR1 SGHDT and CDR2 YYEEEE.

This chain links TRBV30 with TRBJ1-5; 9 nucleotides match TRBD1. The germline CDR1 and CDR2 sequences are GTSNPN and SVGIG (reference sequence). J lost 7 bases, V lost 0 bases, and 7 bases had no gene match. The CDR3 extends over 15 amino acids. CDR3 sequence reads: CAWSVRGQGRQPQHF. CDR3 nucleotides: TGTGCCTGGAGTGTACGAGGACAGGGGCGACAGCCCCAGCATTTT.

The V call is TRBV14, the J call TRBJ2-3, with D possibly TRBD2 on 6 matching bases. CDR1 SGHDN and CDR2 FVKESK come from the germline V gene. Trimming stripped 0 bases from V and 3 bases from J, with 19 bases between. This CDR3 is 18 amino acids long. The CDR3 DNA reads as TGTGCCAGCAGCCAAGAGTTCTGGCGGGATGGTGGGACAGATACGCAGTATTTT. Translated: CASSQEFWRDGGTDTQYF.

CDR3 in amino acids: CASRLAVQETQYF. The DNA for the CDR3 is TGCGCCAGCAGGTTAGCGGTCCAAGAGACCCAGTACTTC. This chain uses TRBV5-1 with TRBJ2-5; a weak D match, TRBD2 (6 bases). V was cut by 5 bases and J by 1 base, with 9 bases left in between. Germline V gives CDR1 SGHRS, CDR2 YFSETQ. CDR3 size: 13 residues.

V is TRBV9 and J is TRBJ2-1, with D possibly being TRBD1 (5 bases). Germline CDR1 is SGDLS and CDR2 is YYNGEE. V was shortened by 0 bases and J by 6 bases, with 10 bases between the two germline ends. The CDR3 covers 14 residues. The CDR3 reads CASSVVGQGNEQFF. CDR3 nucleotides: TGTGCCAGCAGCGTAGTTGGCCAGGGCAATGAGCAGTTCTTC. Filled out from reference TRBV9 and TRBJ2-1, the complete variable domain reads DSGVTQTPKHLITATGQRVTLRCSPRSGDLSVYWYQQSLDQGLQFLIQYYNGEERAKGNILERFSAQQFPDLHSELNLSSLELGDSALYFCASSVVGQGNEQFFGPGTRLTVL.

This clone was found once. The rearrangement joins TRBV5-1 to TRBJ1-1; D gene ambiguous. Germline values: CDR1 SGHRS, CDR2 YFSETQ. This CDR3 has 13 residues. Deletions cut 3 bases from V and 4 bases from J, with 10 bases between. For the CDR3, the DNA is TGCGCCAGCAGCTCCGGTCCAGGCACTGAAGCTTTCTTT. This translates into CASSSGPGTEAFF.

Here the CDR3 reads CASSAGQGTYGYTF. CDR3 DNA sequence: TGCGCCAGCAGCGCTGGACAGGGCACTTATGGCTACACCTTC. The chain recombines TRBV5-1 with TRBJ1-2; 8 nucleotides line up with TRBD1. With V trimmed by 4 bases and J by 5 bases, 7 bases remained unmatched. CDR3 length: 14 residues. CDR1 SGHRS and CDR2 YFSETQ come from the germline V gene.

This chain joins TRBV10-1 and TRBJ2-4; D not resolved. The germline gives CDR1 WNHNN, CDR2 SYGVQD (reference sequence). Trimming removed 10 bases from V and 0 bases from J, with 13 bases in between. The CDR3 has 14 residues. CDR3 residues: CAISGVLAKNIQYF. Here the CDR3 DNA reads TGCGCCATTTCCGGAGTGCTAGCCAAAAACATTCAGTACTTC.

The chain employs TRBV27 and TRBJ1-2; possible D gene TRBD1, 6 bases. From germline, CDR1 is MNHEY and CDR2 SMNVEV (reference sequence). The V and J ends lost 8 bases and 2 bases respectively, with 12 bases between them. This CDR3 contains 13 residues. The CDR3 DNA is TGTGCCAGCCTTGACAGGACGAACTATGGCTACACCTTC. Translated: CASLDRTNYGYTF.

As regards this clone: Other DNA sequences in this specimen translate into the identical CDR3. The CDR3 is CASSYRRNTEAFF. The CDR3 DNA reads as TGTGCCAGCAGTTACCGCAGGAACACTGAAGCTTTCTTT. The rearrangement joins TRBV6-5 to TRBJ1-1; D uncertain. CDR3 length: 13 amino acids. Looked up from germline, CDR1 is MNHEY and CDR2 is SVGAGI. V lost 2 bases and J lost 1, with 5 bases in between.

The chain employs TRBV9 and TRBJ2-7; D is ambiguous. The CDR3 has 14 residues. Germline V gives CDR1 SGDLS, CDR2 YYNGEE. Trimming pared 3 bases from V and 0 bases from J, leaving 10 bases between. CDR3 loop: CASSEYWYSYEQYF. The CDR3 bases are TGTGCCAGCAGCGAATACTGGTACTCCTACGAGCAGTACTTC.

This clone was found once. This sequence joins TRBV7-9 and TRBJ2-7; 7 bases line up with TRBD2. V was clipped by 5 bases and J by 1 base; unmatched bases: 2. Germline loops: CDR1 SEHNR, CDR2 FQNEAQ (reference sequence). The CDR3 extends over 13 amino acids. The CDR3 here is CASSGGGSYEQYF. The CDR3 bases are TGTGCCAGCAGCGGGGGGGGATCCTACGAGCAGTACTTC. The whole variable domain, remainder taken from reference TRBV7-9 and TRBJ2-7, is DTGVSQNPRHKITKRGQNVTFRCDPISEHNRLYWYRQTLGQGPEFLTYFQNEAQLEKSRLLSDRFSAERPKGSFSTLEIQRTEQGDSAMYLCASSGGGSYEQYFGPGTRLTVT.